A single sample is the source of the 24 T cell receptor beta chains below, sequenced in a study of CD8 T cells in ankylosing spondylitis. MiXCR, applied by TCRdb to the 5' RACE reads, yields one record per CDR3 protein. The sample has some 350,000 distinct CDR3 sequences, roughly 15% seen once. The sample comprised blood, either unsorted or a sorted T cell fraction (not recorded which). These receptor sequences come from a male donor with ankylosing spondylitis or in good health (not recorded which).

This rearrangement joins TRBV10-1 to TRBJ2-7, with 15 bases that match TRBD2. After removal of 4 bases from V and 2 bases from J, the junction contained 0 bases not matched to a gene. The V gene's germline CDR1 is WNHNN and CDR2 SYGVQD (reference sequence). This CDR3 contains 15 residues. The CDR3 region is CASSGTSGRAYEQYF. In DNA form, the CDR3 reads TGCGCCAGCAGTGGGACTAGCGGGAGGGCCTACGAGCAGTACTTC.

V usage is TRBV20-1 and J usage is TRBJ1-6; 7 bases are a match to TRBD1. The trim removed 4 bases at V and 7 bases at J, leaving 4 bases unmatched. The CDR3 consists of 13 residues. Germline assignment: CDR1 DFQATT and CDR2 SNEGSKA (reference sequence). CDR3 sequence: CSATGTVNSPLHF. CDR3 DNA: TGCAGTGCTACCGGGACAGTAAATTCACCCCTCCACTTT.

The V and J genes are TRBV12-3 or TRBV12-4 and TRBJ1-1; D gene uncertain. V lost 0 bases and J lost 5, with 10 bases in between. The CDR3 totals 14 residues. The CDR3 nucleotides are TGTGCCAGCAGTTTAGCGCTTCAAGTGACTGAAGCTTTCTTT. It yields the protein CASSLALQVTEAFF.

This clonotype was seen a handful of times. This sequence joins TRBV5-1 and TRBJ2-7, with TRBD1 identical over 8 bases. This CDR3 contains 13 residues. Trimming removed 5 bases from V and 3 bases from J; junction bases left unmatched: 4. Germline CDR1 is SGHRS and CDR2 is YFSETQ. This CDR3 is CASSPGQVYEQYF. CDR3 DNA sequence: TGCGCCAGCAGTCCGGGACAGGTCTACGAGCAGTACTTC.

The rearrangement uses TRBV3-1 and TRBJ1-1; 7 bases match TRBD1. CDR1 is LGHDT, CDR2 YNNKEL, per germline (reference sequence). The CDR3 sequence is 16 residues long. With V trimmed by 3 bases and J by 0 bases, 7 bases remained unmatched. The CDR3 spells CASSHAGTAMNTEAFF. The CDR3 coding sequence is TGTGCCAGCAGCCATGCCGGGACAGCTATGAACACTGAAGCTTTCTTT.

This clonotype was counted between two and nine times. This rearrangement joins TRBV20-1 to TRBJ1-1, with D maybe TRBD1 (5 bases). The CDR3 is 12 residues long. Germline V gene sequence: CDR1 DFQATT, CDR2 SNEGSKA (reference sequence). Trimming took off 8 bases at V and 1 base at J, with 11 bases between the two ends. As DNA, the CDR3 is TGCAGTCACGGGACGCCGAACACTGAAGCTTTCTTT. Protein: CSHGTPNTEAFF.

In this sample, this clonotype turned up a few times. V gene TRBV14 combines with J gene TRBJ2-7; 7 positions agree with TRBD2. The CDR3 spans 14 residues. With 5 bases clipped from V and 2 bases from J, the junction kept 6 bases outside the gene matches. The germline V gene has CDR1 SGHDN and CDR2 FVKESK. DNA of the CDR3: TGTGCCAGCAGCTCGACCGGACTAGCCTACGAGCAGTACTTC. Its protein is CASSSTGLAYEQYF.

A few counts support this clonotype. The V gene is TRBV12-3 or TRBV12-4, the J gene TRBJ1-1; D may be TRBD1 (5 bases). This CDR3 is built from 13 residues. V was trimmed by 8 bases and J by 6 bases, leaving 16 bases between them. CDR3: CASRGSGSAEAFF. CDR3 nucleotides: TGTGCCAGCCGAGGATCAGGGAGCGCTGAAGCTTTCTTT.

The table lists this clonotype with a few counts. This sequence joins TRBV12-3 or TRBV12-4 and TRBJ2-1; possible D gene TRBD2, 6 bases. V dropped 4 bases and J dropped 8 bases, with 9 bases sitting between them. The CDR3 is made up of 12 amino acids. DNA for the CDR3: TGTGCCAGCAGTTGGAGGGGCGATGAGCAGTTCTTC. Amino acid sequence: CASSWRGDEQFF.

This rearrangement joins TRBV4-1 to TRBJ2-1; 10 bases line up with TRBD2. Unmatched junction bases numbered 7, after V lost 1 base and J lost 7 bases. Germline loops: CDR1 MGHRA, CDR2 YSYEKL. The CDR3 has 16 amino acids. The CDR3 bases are TGCGCCAGCAGCCAAGGGAGCGGGGGGGCTGGGAATGAGCAGTTCTTC. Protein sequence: CASSQGSGGAGNEQFF.

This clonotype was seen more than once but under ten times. CDR3: CSVGSSGANVLTF. The CDR3 nucleotides are TGCAGCGTCGGGAGCTCTGGGGCCAACGTCCTGACTTTC. The V call is TRBV29-1, the J call TRBJ2-6; D might be TRBD2 (6 bases). V dropped 6 bases and J dropped 0 bases, with 6 bases sitting between them. The CDR3 runs 13 residues. Germline V CDR1 and CDR2: SQVTM, ANQGSEA.

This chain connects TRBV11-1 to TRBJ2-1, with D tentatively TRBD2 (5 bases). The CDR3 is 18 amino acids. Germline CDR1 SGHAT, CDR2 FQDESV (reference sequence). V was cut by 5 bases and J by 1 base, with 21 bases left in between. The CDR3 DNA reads TGTGCCAGCAGCCCCCGGACTGGGCGCGATGTTTCCTACAATGAGCAGTTCTTC. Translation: CASSPRTGRDVSYNEQFF.

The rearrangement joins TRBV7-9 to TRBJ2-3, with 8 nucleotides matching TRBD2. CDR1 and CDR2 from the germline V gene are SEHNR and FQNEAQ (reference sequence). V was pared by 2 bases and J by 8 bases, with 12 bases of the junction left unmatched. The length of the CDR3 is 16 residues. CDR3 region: CASSLSGSGTPSTQYF. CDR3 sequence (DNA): TGTGCCAGCAGCTTAAGCGGGAGTGGGACCCCTTCTACGCAGTATTTT.

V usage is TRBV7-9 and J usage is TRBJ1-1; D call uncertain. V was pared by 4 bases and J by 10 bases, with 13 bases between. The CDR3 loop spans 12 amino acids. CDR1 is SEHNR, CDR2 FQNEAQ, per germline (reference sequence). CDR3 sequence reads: CASSYDDSSAFF. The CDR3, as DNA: TGTGCCAGCAGCTACGACGATAGTTCAGCTTTCTTT. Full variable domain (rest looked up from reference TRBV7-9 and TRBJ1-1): DTGVSQNPRHKITKRGQNVTFRCDPISEHNRLYWYRQTLGQGPEFLTYFQNEAQLEKSRLLSDRFSAERPKGSFSTLEIQRTEQGDSAMYLCASSYDDSSAFFGQGTRLTVV.

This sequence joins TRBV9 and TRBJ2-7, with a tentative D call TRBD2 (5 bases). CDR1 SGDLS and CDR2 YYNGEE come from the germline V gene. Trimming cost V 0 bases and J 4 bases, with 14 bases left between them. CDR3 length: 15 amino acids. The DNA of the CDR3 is TGTGCCAGCAGCGTAGGGAGCGGCCCCAGGTACGAGCAGTACTTC. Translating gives CASSVGSGPRYEQYF. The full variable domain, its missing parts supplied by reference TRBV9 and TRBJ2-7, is DSGVTQTPKHLITATGQRVTLRCSPRSGDLSVYWYQQSLDQGLQFLIQYYNGEERAKGNILERFSAQQFPDLHSELNLSSLELGDSALYFCASSVGSGPRYEQYFGPGTRLTVT.

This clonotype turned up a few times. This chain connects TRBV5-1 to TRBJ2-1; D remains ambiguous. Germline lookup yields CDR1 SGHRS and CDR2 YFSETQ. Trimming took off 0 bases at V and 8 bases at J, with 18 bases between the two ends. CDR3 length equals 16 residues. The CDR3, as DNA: TGCGCCAGCAGCTTGGAAGCGCTCCGGCCCATCGATGAGCAGTTCTTC. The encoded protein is CASSLEALRPIDEQFF.

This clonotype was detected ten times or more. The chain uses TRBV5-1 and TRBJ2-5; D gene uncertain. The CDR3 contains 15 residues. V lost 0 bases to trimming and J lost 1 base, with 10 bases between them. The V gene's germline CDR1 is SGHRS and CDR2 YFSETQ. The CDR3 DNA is TGCGCCAGCAGCTTGGCAGGCCGGATCCAAGAGACCCAGTACTTC. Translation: CASSLAGRIQETQYF.

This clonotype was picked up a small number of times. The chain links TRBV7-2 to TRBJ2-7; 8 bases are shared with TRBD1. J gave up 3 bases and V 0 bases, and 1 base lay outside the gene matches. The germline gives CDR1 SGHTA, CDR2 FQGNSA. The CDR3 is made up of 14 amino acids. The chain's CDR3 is CASSLATGVYEQYF. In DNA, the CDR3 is TGTGCCAGCAGCTTAGCGACAGGGGTCTACGAGCAGTACTTC.

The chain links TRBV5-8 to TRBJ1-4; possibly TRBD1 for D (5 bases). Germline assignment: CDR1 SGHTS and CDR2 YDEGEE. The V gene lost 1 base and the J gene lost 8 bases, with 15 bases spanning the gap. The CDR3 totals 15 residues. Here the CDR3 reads CASSLQGQGREKLFF. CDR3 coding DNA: TGTGCCAGCAGCTTGCAGGGCCAGGGTAGGGAAAAACTGTTTTTT.

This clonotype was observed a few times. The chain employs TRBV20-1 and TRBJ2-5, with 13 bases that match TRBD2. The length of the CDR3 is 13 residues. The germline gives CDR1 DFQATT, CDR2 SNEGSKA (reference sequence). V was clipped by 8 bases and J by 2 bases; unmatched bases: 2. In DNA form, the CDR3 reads TGCAGTCCACTAGCGGGGGGGCAAGAGACCCAGTACTTC. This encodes CSPLAGGQETQYF.

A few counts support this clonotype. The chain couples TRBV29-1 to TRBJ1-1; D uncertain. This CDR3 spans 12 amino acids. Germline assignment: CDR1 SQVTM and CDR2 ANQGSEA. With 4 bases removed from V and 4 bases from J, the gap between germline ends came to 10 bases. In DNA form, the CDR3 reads TGCAGCGTTGCTGAGAGAGGCACTGAAGCTTTCTTT. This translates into CSVAERGTEAFF.

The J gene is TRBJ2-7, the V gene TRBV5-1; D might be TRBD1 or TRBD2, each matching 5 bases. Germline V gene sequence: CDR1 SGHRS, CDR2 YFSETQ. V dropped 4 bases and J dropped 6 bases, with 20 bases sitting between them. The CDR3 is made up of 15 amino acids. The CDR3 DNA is TGCGCCAGCAGCCTGTCCGGGACCTCAATCGGCGAGCAGTACTTC. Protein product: CASSLSGTSIGEQYF.

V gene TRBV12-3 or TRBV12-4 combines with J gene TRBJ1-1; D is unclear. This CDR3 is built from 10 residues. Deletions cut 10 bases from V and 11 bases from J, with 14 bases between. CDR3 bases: TGTGCCAACGGGCCCCAACGGGCTTTCTTT. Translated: CANGPQRAFF.

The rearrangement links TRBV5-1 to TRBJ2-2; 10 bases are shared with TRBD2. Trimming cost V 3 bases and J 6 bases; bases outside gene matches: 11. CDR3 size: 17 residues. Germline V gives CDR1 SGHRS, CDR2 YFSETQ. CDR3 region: CASSSPVLAGESGELFF. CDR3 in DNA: TGCGCCAGCAGCTCCCCGGTCCTAGCGGGGGAGTCCGGGGAGCTGTTTTTT. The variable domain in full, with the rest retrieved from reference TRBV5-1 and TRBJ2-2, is KAGVTQTPRYLIKTRGQQVTLSCSPISGHRSVSWYQQTPGQGLQFLFEYFSETQRNKGNFPGRFSGRQFSNSRSEMNVSTLELGDSALYLCASSSPVLAGESGELFFGEGSRLTVL.